Below, 16 T cell receptor beta chains from the same sample are listed, as sequenced in a study of T-cell memory formation after mild COVID-19. TCRdb used MiXCR to reprocess the 5' RACE reads, holding one entry per CDR3 protein. The sample comprises about 560,000 distinct CDR3 sequences, roughly 20% of which are singletons, and 8.4% rests with the top ten. The sample comprised PBMCs or a T cell subset sorted from them (not recorded which). These TCRs come from an adult woman who had mild COVID-19 (a few samples of this study predate the infection). Cell type and time point are not known.

The chain joins TRBV4-1 to TRBJ1-4; the D gene is possibly TRBD1 (5 bases). V gave up 1 base and J gave up 8 bases, with 20 bases separating them. The CDR3 runs to 17 residues. The germline CDR1 and CDR2 sequences are MGHRA and YSYEKL. CDR3 in DNA: TGCGCCAGCAGCCAAGTCGGGGTAGGAAGGGGAGGAGAAAAACTGTTTTTT. It yields the protein CASSQVGVGRGGEKLFF.

V gene TRBV12-3 or TRBV12-4 combines with J gene TRBJ2-7; TRBD2 matches 7 bases. Trimming removed 7 bases from V and 4 bases from J; junction bases left unmatched: 13. CDR3 length equals 15 residues. CDR3 bases: TGTGCCAGCAATGTAATGGGCCGCGGGGGTTACGAGCAGTACTTC. Protein sequence: CASNVMGRGGYEQYF.

Only a few counts were recorded for this clonotype. The chain carries TRBV10-3 and TRBJ2-3; no clear D. The CDR3 covers 11 residues. The V gene lost 2 bases and the J gene lost 3 bases, with 0 bases spanning the gap. CDR1 ENHRY and CDR2 SYGVKD come from the germline V gene. The DNA for the CDR3 is TGTGCCATCAGTGAGACAGATACGCAGTATTTT. Amino acid sequence: CAISETDTQYF.

This clonotype appeared a few times. This sequence joins TRBV15 and TRBJ1-1; D may be TRBD1 (5 bases). The ends were cut back, 1 base at V and 7 bases at J, with 10 bases in the middle. The CDR3 has 13 amino acids. Germline assignment: CDR1 LNHNV and CDR2 YYDKDF (reference sequence). For the CDR3, the DNA is TGTGCCACCAGCAGAGGGGAAAGGGGTGAAGCTTTCTTT. Its protein product is CATSRGERGEAFF.

The chain joins TRBV4-3 to TRBJ2-5; D unclear. Germline V gene data show CDR1 as LGHNA and CDR2 as YSLEER. Deletions cut 0 bases from V and 3 bases from J, with 14 bases between. The CDR3 totals 16 residues. The CDR3 nucleotides are TGCGCCAGCAGCCAAGAATGGGCCAACAATGAAGAGACCCAGTACTTC. This sequence encodes CASSQEWANNEETQYF.

This sequence joins TRBV5-1 and TRBJ2-3; D perhaps matches TRBD2 (5 bases). This CDR3 contains 13 residues. Germline loops: CDR1 SGHRS, CDR2 YFSETQ. The V and J ends lost 4 bases and 6 bases respectively, with 12 bases between them. CDR3 nucleotide sequence: TGCGCCAGCAGCGTGGACTGGGCGGATACGCAGTATTTT. This sequence encodes CASSVDWADTQYF.

This clonotype was counted a few times. The chain's CDR3 is CASSVAGATDTQYF. The DNA for the CDR3 is TGTGCCAGCAGCGTAGCGGGGGCCACAGATACGCAGTATTTT. V usage is TRBV9 and J usage is TRBJ2-3; possibly TRBD1 or TRBD2 for D (6 bases each). The CDR3 contains 14 residues. Between the trimmed V and J ends, which lost 0 bases and 2 bases, there was a span of 7 bases. Germline loops: CDR1 SGDLS, CDR2 YYNGEE.

DNA for the CDR3: TGTGCCAGCAGCTCCTATCCGACAGGGCTTAACTATGGCTACACCTTC. Its translation is CASSSYPTGLNYGYTF. J is TRBJ1-2 and V is TRBV7-9; 7 bases line up with TRBD1. J lost 1 base, V lost 4 bases, and 9 bases had no gene match. This CDR3 region has 16 residues. CDR1 is SEHNR and CDR2 is FQNEAQ in the germline V gene (reference sequence). Together with reference TRBV7-9 and TRBJ1-2, the CDR3 gives the full variable domain: DTGVSQNPRHKITKRGQNVTFRCDPISEHNRLYWYRQTLGQGPEFLTYFQNEAQLEKSRLLSDRFSAERPKGSFSTLEIQRTEQGDSAMYLCASSSYPTGLNYGYTFGSGTRLTVV.

This clonotype was found a few times. The gene calls are TRBV27 and TRBJ2-1; 11 positions match TRBD2. CDR1 and CDR2 (germline): MNHEY, SMNVEV (reference sequence). V gave up 0 bases and J gave up 15 bases; unmatched junction bases: 10. The length of the CDR3 is 15 residues. The DNA for the CDR3 is TGTGCCAGCAGTTTATCGTTGCTAGCGGGAGGCCTACGGTTCTTC. It specifies CASSLSLLAGGLRFF.

This clonotype occurred many times. J is TRBJ2-3 and V is TRBV18, with 9 positions matching TRBD2. The length of the CDR3 is 14 residues. CDR1 is KGHSH and CDR2 is LQKENI in the germline V gene. V dropped 3 bases and J dropped 4; count of bases not matched to a gene: 2. The CDR3 sequence: CASSPGLASDTQYF. The CDR3 DNA reads as TGTGCCAGCTCACCGGGACTAGCCTCAGATACGCAGTATTTT.

The table lists this clonotype with a few counts. The V and J genes are TRBV5-4 and TRBJ2-5; D is tentatively TRBD1 or TRBD2 (6 bases each). The V gene's germline CDR1 is SGHNT and CDR2 YYREEE (reference sequence). V lost 4 bases, J lost 4 bases, and 14 bases lay in between. The CDR3 totals 14 residues. CDR3 nucleotide sequence: TGTGCCAGCAGCCTACAGGGAGGTTCAGAGACCCAGTACTTC. Residues: CASSLQGGSETQYF.

V and J are TRBV10-3 and TRBJ2-2; 7 bases line up with TRBD2. The CDR3 is 16 amino acids. From germline, CDR1 is ENHRY and CDR2 SYGVKD. J gave up 1 base and V 6 bases, and 8 bases lay outside the gene matches. The chain's CDR3 is CAIRTAREGNTGELFF. The CDR3 DNA sequence: TGTGCCATCAGGACCGCCAGGGAGGGGAACACCGGGGAGCTGTTTTTT.

The V and J genes are TRBV24-1 and TRBJ2-3; 9 nucleotides line up with TRBD1. Germline CDR1 reads KGHDR; CDR2 reads SFDVKD. The CDR3 covers 16 residues. Trimming cost V 2 bases and J 2 bases; bases outside gene matches: 4. This chain's CDR3 is CATSDSGTGLTDTQYF. The CDR3 nucleotides read TGTGCCACCAGTGATTCCGGGACAGGGCTCACAGATACGCAGTATTTT.

The rearrangement uses TRBV5-1 and TRBJ2-2, with D possibly matching TRBD1 (6 bases). The V gene lost 4 bases and the J gene lost 6 bases, with 16 bases spanning the gap. Germline CDR1 reads SGHRS; CDR2 reads YFSETQ. The CDR3 consists of 15 residues. CDR3 in DNA: TGCGCCAGCAGCAGGGACATCCTGGATGCCGGGGAGCTGTTTTTT. Translated, it gives CASSRDILDAGELFF.

J is TRBJ1-1 and V is TRBV20-1; D is perhaps TRBD1 (5 bases). V lost 3 bases to trimming and J lost 3 bases, with 14 bases between them. Germline CDR1 and CDR2: DFQATT and SNEGSKA (reference sequence). The CDR3 runs to 14 residues. The DNA for the CDR3 is TGCAGTGCTAGGCGAAAGGGGTTGGACACTGAAGCTTTCTTT. Amino acids: CSARRKGLDTEAFF.

This clonotype was observed a few times. The gene calls are TRBV5-5 and TRBJ1-5; tentatively, D is TRBD1 (5 bases). This CDR3 spans 15 amino acids. Germline loops: CDR1 SGHKS, CDR2 YYEKEE (reference sequence). Trimming stripped 4 bases from V and 0 bases from J, with 11 bases between. The CDR3 DNA reads TGTGCCAGCAGCCCCGGGGACTATAGCAATCAGCCCCAGCATTTT. Protein: CASSPGDYSNQPQHF.